One sample yielded the 3 T cell receptor beta chains listed below, sequenced in a study of blood T cell repertoires in acute mononucleosis. The table came from immunoSEQ multiplex PCR; TCRdb's copy has only in-frame clones and leaves some out. The data show roughly 1,700 clones, roughly 24% seen once. Time point of the sample: convalescence about 6 months (5-8 months) after acute presentation (visit 7). Overall study results and limits: GLC-BM-specific selection apparently combined TCR alpha and beta motifs.

Sequenced material: EBV GLC epitope tetramer+ CD8+ T cells sorted from PBMCs, taken during convalescence from infectious mononucleosis. Subset of the sample: CD8 T cells binding tetramer with EBV BMLF1 280-288 peptide (GLC-BM). The receptor set was obtained from a woman aged 18-29 years with infectious mononucleosis caused by EBV.

A word on this clone: Other DNA sequences in this specimen translate into the identical CDR3. The chain recombines TRBV29-1 with TRBJ1-2, with D tentatively TRBD1 (6 bases). Trimming pared 3 bases from V and 6 bases from J, leaving 8 bases between. CDR1 is SQVTM, CDR2 ANQGSEA, per germline. This CDR3 is built from 11 residues. The CDR3 DNA follows: TGCAGCGTTGAGGGGGGCGATGGCTACACCTTC. Translating it yields CSVEGGDGYTF. Full variable domain (missing parts from reference TRBV29-1 and TRBJ1-2): SAVISQKPSRDICQRGTSLTIQCQVDSQVTMMFWYRQQPGQSLTLIATANQGSEATYESGFVIDKFPISRPNLTFSTLTVSNMSPEDSSIYLCSVEGGDGYTFGSGTRLTVV.

This clone was detected only a few times. The chain has TRBV5-6 and TRBJ2-1, with 7 bases identical to TRBD2. This CDR3 has 17 amino acids. The V and J ends lost 4 bases and 4 bases, in that order; junction bases with no gene match: 14. CDR1 is SGHDT, CDR2 YYEEEE, per germline. The CDR3 DNA sequence: TGTGCCAGCAGCCCCCCGGACTCCGGACTAGTTTACAATGAGCAGTTCTTC. Its protein product is CASSPPDSGLVYNEQFF.

Only a few counts were recorded for this clone. The same CDR3 can be traced to other DNA sequences in this sample. The chain couples TRBV11-2 to TRBJ2-1; 11 nucleotides line up with TRBD2. Germline V gene lookup returns CDR1 SGHAT and CDR2 FQNNGV. V was clipped by 5 bases and J by 8 bases; unmatched bases: 8. The CDR3 runs 15 residues. The DNA for the CDR3 is TGTGCCAGCAGCCCCACTAGCGGGAGTGTATATGAGCAGTTCTTC. Encoded protein: CASSPTSGSVYEQFF. The whole variable domain, remainder taken from reference TRBV11-2 and TRBJ2-1, is EAGVAQSPRYKIIEKRQSVAFWCNPISGHATLYWYQQILGQGPKLLIQFQNNGVVDDSQLPKDRFSAERLKGVDSTLKIQPAKLEDSAVYLCASSPTSGSVYEQFFGPGTRLTVL.